This T cell receptor beta chain was captured by sequencing in a study of beta chain features in type 1 diabetes. The study, taken as a whole, reports: Type 1 diabetes patients showed a moderate but significant shortening of TCRB CDR3s in all four CD4+ subsets. An over-representation of cells with high TCR expression could result from cDNA sequencing.

This clone was seen more than once but under ten times. Its matching antigen is unknown. This CDR3 spans 15 amino acids. Germline V gene sequence: CDR1 LGHNT, CDR2 FRNRAP. The V segment lost 7 bases and the J segment 4 bases; nucleotides outside the gene matches: 11. Expressed TCRB transcripts were sequenced after all isolated RNA was converted to cDNA. The table came from immunoSEQ multiplex PCR; TCRdb's copy has only in-frame clones and leaves some out. Among 600,000 to 700,000 clones listed, 13% were seen once. The chain links TRBV12-5 to TRBJ2-3, with 7 bases identical to TRBD2. This clonotype was obtained from a man aged 18 to 29 with type 1 diabetes. Sequencing was carried out using naive CD4+ T cells from blood. The CDR3 region is CASAWGGNEADTQYF. In DNA form, the CDR3 reads TGTGCTAGTGCCTGGGGGGGGAACGAGGCAGATACGCAGTATTTT.